This T cell receptor (beta chain) was observed in a study of long-term antiretroviral therapy in people with HIV. V lost 1 base, J lost 0 bases, and 7 bases lay in between. Germline CDR1 GTSNPN, CDR2 SVGIG (reference sequence). The CDR3 has 14 amino acids. They ran version v3.0 of the immunoSEQ assay at survey level. Measured with immunoSEQ multiplex PCR; TCRdb has only the in-frame clones, and not every one. The sample gives about 41,000 clones, 94% of which show up once; roughly 2.2% is in the top ten. Clinicians in the United States treated all participants with HIV. This sequence was found in a young man with HIV. The sequences come from unsorted PBMCs, collected roughly 9.4 years after starting antiretroviral therapy. The chain carries TRBV30 and TRBJ1-3; D is unresolved. This chain's CDR3 is CAWSEIASGNTIYF. The CDR3 DNA is TGTGCCTGGAGTGAAATAGCCTCTGGAAACACCATATATTTT.